Listed below are T cell receptor beta chains from one sample, sequenced in a study of T cells in Graves' hyperthyroidism and ophthalmopathy. TCRdb re-called the multiplex PCR reads with MiXCR, one entry per CDR3 protein. The sample consists of about 280,000 distinct CDR3 sequences, 20% to 25% of them appearing once. Sample: blood. Receptors were obtained from a man in his forties or fifties with Graves' hyperthyroidism that later progressed to Graves' ophthalmopathy. CDR3s include the opening cysteine and the closing phenylalanine or tryptophan. D genes are given only for firm matches. Only part of the rows carry a size: once, few, many, or a class if the clone is expanded.

size: -
D: TRBD2
V: TRBV5-1
J: TRBJ2-7
DNA: TGCGCCAGCAGCTTGCGGCTAGCGGGAGAAAGCACCTACGAGCAGTACTTC
CDR3: CASSLRLAGESTYEQYF

size: few
D: TRBD2
V: TRBV5-1
J: TRBJ2-5
DNA: TGCGCCAGCAGCGTACCTAGCGGGAGCCACCAAGAGACCCAGTACTTC
CDR3: CASSVPSGSHQETQYF

size: many
D: -
V: TRBV4-1
J: TRBJ1-5
DNA: TGCGCCAGCAGCCAATACCTTACCTCCAATCAGCCCCAGCATTTT
CDR3: CASSQYLTSNQPQHF

size: many
D: TRBD1
V: TRBV30
J: TRBJ1-3
DNA: TGTGCCCAGGAACAGGGGGCGGGTGGAAACACCATATATTTT
CDR3: CAQEQGAGGNTIYF

size: many
D: -
V: TRBV11-3
J: TRBJ1-3
DNA: TGTGCCAGCAGCTTAGATAATCGAAACACCATATATTTT
CDR3: CASSLDNRNTIYF

size: many
D: TRBD1
V: TRBV11-2
J: TRBJ1-1
DNA: TGTGCCAGCAGCTTCCGGGACAGAAGGAACACTGAAGCTTTCTTT
CDR3: CASSFRDRRNTEAFF

size: many
D: TRBD1
V: TRBV29-1
J: TRBJ1-2
DNA: TGCAGCGTTGCAGGGGGGGGTCGGGATGGCTACACCTTC
CDR3: CSVAGGGRDGYTF

size: many
D: -
V: TRBV12-3/TRBV12-4
J: TRBJ1-2
DNA: TGTGCCAGCAGTCGAAAGGGACATCAAGAGGGCGGCGATGGCTACACCTTC
CDR3: CASSRKGHQEGGDGYTF

size: medium-sized
D: -
V: TRBV6-5
J: TRBJ2-7
DNA: TGTGCCAGCAGTTACGGTGGCAGTGGGAGAGACTACGAGCAGTACTTC
CDR3: CASSYGGSGRDYEQYF

size: many
D: -
V: TRBV6-5
J: TRBJ1-1
DNA: TGTGCCAGCAGTTACGCGGTTAATAGGGCGAAGAACACTGAAGCTTTCTTT
CDR3: CASSYAVNRAKNTEAFF

size: once
D: -
V: TRBV6-1
J: TRBJ1-5
DNA: TGTGCCAGCAGGAACAGGAGGGAGTTTGATAGCAATCAGCCCCAGCATTTT
CDR3: CASRNRREFDSNQPQHF

size: many
D: -
V: TRBV18
J: TRBJ2-7
DNA: TGTGCCAGCTCACCGGCTAGCTGGAGCTCCTACGAGCAGTACTTC
CDR3: CASSPASWSSYEQYF

size: many
D: TRBD2
V: TRBV5-4
J: TRBJ2-4
DNA: TGTGCCGCGGGGACTAGCGGGAGAAGGCTAGCCAAAAACATTCAGTACTTC
CDR3: CAAGTSGRRLAKNIQYF

size: -
D: -
V: TRBV20-1
J: TRBJ1-2
DNA: TGCAGTGCTAGAGATCGTCAGTATGGCTACACCTTC
CDR3: CSARDRQYGYTF

size: -
D: -
V: TRBV11-2
J: TRBJ2-2
DNA: TGTGCCAGCAGCTTAGTCCGGGCCGGAAACACCGGGGAGCTGTTTTTT
CDR3: CASSLVRAGNTGELFF

size: many
D: -
V: TRBV19
J: TRBJ2-7
DNA: TGTGCCAGTAGTATCGGGAGACTAGAATCTGCCGAGCAGTACTTC
CDR3: CASSIGRLESAEQYF

size: many
D: -
V: TRBV28
J: TRBJ2-7
DNA: TGTGCCAGCAGTTTACAATCCTACGAGCAGTACTTC
CDR3: CASSLQSYEQYF

size: many
D: TRBD2
V: TRBV7-2
J: TRBJ2-2
DNA: TGTGCCAGCAGCTCCCCGGGACTAGCGCCTAACACCGGGGAGCTGTTTTTT
CDR3: CASSSPGLAPNTGELFF

size: -
D: TRBD1
V: TRBV4-1
J: TRBJ2-2
DNA: TGCGCCAGCAGCCTAACGGACAGGGCGTACCCCGGGGAGCTGTTTTTT
CDR3: CASSLTDRAYPGELFF

size: many
D: -
V: TRBV3-1
J: TRBJ2-7
DNA: TGTGCCAGCAGCCGTTATAGCGGTAGGAGCTCCTACGAGCAGTACTTC
CDR3: CASSRYSGRSSYEQYF

size: many
D: TRBD1
V: TRBV19
J: TRBJ2-7
DNA: TGTGCCAGTGTGGACAGGTCCTCCTACGAGCAGTACTTC
CDR3: CASVDRSSYEQYF

size: -
D: -
V: TRBV12-3/TRBV12-4
J: TRBJ1-1
DNA: TGTGCCAGCAGTTTCCGGCGGCAGAACACTGAAGCTTTCTTT
CDR3: CASSFRRQNTEAFF

size: many
D: TRBD1
V: TRBV6-5
J: TRBJ1-5
DNA: TGTGCCAGCAGTTACGACCCAGACAGGGGAAATAAGCCCCAGCATTTT
CDR3: CASSYDPDRGNKPQHF

size: -
D: -
V: TRBV7-2
J: TRBJ2-5
DNA: TGTGCCAGCAGCGGGCAGAACCAAGAGACCCAGTACTTC
CDR3: CASSGQNQETQYF

size: -
D: TRBD1
V: TRBV30
J: TRBJ1-5
DNA: TGTGCCTGGAGAACCCCGGGACAGGGCAATCAGCCCCAGCATTTT
CDR3: CAWRTPGQGNQPQHF

size: many
D: -
V: TRBV28
J: TRBJ1-1
DNA: TGTGCCAGCAGTCTAGGGCGTCCCACTGAAGCTTTCTTT
CDR3: CASSLGRPTEAFF

size: -
D: -
V: TRBV7-6
J: TRBJ1-1
DNA: TGTGCCAGCAGCTCGCGGCAGGGCGGCACTGAAGCTTTCTTT
CDR3: CASSSRQGGTEAFF

size: many
D: TRBD2
V: TRBV20-1
J: TRBJ2-7
DNA: TGCAGTGCTCCGACTAGCGGGAGCTACGAGCAGTACTTC
CDR3: CSAPTSGSYEQYF

size: many
D: -
V: TRBV29-1
J: TRBJ1-5
DNA: TGCAGCGTTGCTCAGGGCGACCCTCAATCGGCCCAGCATTTT
CDR3: CSVAQGDPQSAQHF

size: many
D: -
V: TRBV7-9
J: TRBJ2-2
DNA: TGTGCCAGCAGCTTATCCCGACACAGCGGGGAGCTGTTTTTT
CDR3: CASSLSRHSGELFF

size: -
D: TRBD1
V: TRBV7-6
J: TRBJ1-2
DNA: TGTGCCAGCAGCCTTCAGGACAGGGCGAGTGGCTACACCTTC
CDR3: CASSLQDRASGYTF

size: -
D: TRBD1
V: TRBV6-5
J: TRBJ1-5
DNA: TGTGCCAGCAGTTACTCTTGGACAGGGTTAGGGAGTCAGCCCCAGCATTTT
CDR3: CASSYSWTGLGSQPQHF

size: many
D: -
V: TRBV24-1
J: TRBJ1-1
DNA: TGTGCCACCAGTGATTTGATGGGGGAAGCTTTCTTT
CDR3: CATSDLMGEAFF

size: many
D: -
V: TRBV27
J: TRBJ1-2
DNA: TGTGCCAGCAGGACGGGGGGACTTAACTATGGCTACACCTTC
CDR3: CASRTGGLNYGYTF

size: few
D: TRBD1
V: TRBV3-1
J: TRBJ1-1
DNA: TGTGCCAGCAGCCAAGCGGGACAGGGCTGGGCTTTCTTT
CDR3: CASSQAGQGWAFF

size: many
D: -
V: TRBV6-1
J: TRBJ2-7
DNA: TGTGCCAGCAGCCAAATCCGCTACGAGCAGTGCTTC
CDR3: CASSQIRYEQCF

size: -
D: TRBD2
V: TRBV4-3
J: TRBJ2-2
DNA: TGCGCCAGCAGCCAAGATCTCAGCGGGAGGAACACCGGGGAGCTGTTTTTT
CDR3: CASSQDLSGRNTGELFF

size: many
D: TRBD2
V: TRBV2
J: TRBJ2-7
DNA: TGTGCCAGCAGGGTAGGACTAGCGGATAGCTCCTACGAGCAGTACTTC
CDR3: CASRVGLADSSYEQYF

size: many
D: -
V: TRBV30
J: TRBJ1-5
DNA: TGTGCCTGGAGTGTGAGTGTTAGCAATCAGCCCCAGCATTTT
CDR3: CAWSVSVSNQPQHF

size: -
D: -
V: TRBV28
J: TRBJ1-2
DNA: TGTGCCAGCAGTTCCCACAGTAACTATGGCTACACCTTC
CDR3: CASSSHSNYGYTF

size: many
D: -
V: TRBV9
J: TRBJ2-7
DNA: TGTGCCAGCAGCCCGATCGGGACCAGCTACGAGCAGTACTTC
CDR3: CASSPIGTSYEQYF

size: many
D: -
V: TRBV6-5
J: TRBJ2-7
DNA: TGTGCCAGCAGGGTACCGGGAGATACCTACGAGCAGTACTTC
CDR3: CASRVPGDTYEQYF

size: many
D: -
V: TRBV2
J: TRBJ1-2
DNA: TGTGCCAGCAGTGATCCCCCGTCGTATGGCTACACCTTC
CDR3: CASSDPPSYGYTF

size: -
D: -
V: TRBV11-2
J: TRBJ1-1
DNA: TGTGCCAGCAGCTTAGAAGGGACCGTGAACACTGAAGCTTTCTTT
CDR3: CASSLEGTVNTEAFF

size: many
D: -
V: TRBV11-2
J: TRBJ1-2
DNA: TGTGCCAGCAGCAACCCGCGCAGGGACGTTACGGGCTACACCTTC
CDR3: CASSNPRRDVTGYTF